This T cell receptor beta chain comes out of a study of cytomegalovirus exposure and HLA in healthy donors (TCRdb year 2017). Notes on the research overall: An earlier analysis of about 560 of the donors reported approximately 280 Gb of sequence data and 95 million to 140 million unique TCR beta sequences obtained from around 170 million T cells. A later genetic analysis took genome-wide SNP genotypes for about 65% of the 666 donors and used that subset as a discovery cohort. Donor age, sex, ethnicity and CMV serostatus were compiled together with the repertoire data. Rather than using new phenotypic data, the later analysis identified candidate immune exposures from TCR beta sequences and from how often those sequences occurred across donors. Every repertoire in the discovery cohort had been generated on one and the same sequencing platform. The study was designed to test whether signatures of past pathogen exposure could be identified by cataloging public T cell receptors. High-throughput TCR immunosequencing, statistical association of individual TCRs with disease status, and machine learning were combined to predict cytomegalovirus infection status. To decide whether each TCR beta V gene segment behaved as functional or pseudogenic, an earlier analysis of approximately 590 of the donors relied on high-throughput TCR beta sequencing. The study used immunosequencing to profile the T cell repertoires of 670 or so subjects and linked those repertoires to cytomegalovirus serostatus. HLA typing included class I and class II loci at four-digit resolution. Because of strong linkage in the cohort, roughly five DR-DQ haplotypes were treated as single units for association and clustering. On average, around 240,000 unique TCR beta nucleotide sequences were sequenced per donor among 398 genotyped donors of the cohort, with 15% to 20% of those sequences being non-productive. A later analysis re-analyzed previously published TCR beta repertoires from roughly 600 donors and added high-resolution HLA genotyping to study TCR occurrence patterns. Besides the first cohort of around 670 subjects, a separate validation cohort made up of roughly 130 different subjects was used. Typing coverage varied by locus: 629-630 donors for A, B, C, DRB1 and DQB1; roughly 520 for DQA1; 606 for DPA1; roughly 450 for DPB1. Roughly 300 gigabases of sequencing data and tens of millions of unique TCR sequences were included in an early release covering around 650 HLA-typed donors. The genetic ancestry cluster associated with self-reported Caucasian donors included 81% of the roughly 380 genotyped donors. Broad study findings and their caveats: In a later analysis, several top co-occurrence clusters were reported to appear linked to parvovirus B19, influenza, CMV and Epstein-Barr virus. The authors suggested that the approach could potentially be generalized to other disease states and immunological phenotypes. Immune exposure information for the cohort was limited to CMV serostatus. A further reported finding was that TCR beta sequences accurately predicted the HLA-A and HLA-B alleles for most subjects in the first cohort. According to a later analysis, TCR association rates differed among HLA loci, with DRB1 alleles showing the most associated TCRs and HLA-C alleles showing the fewest. A total of 164 TCR beta chains were listed by the study as associated with cytomegalovirus. The presence/absence analyses assumed that sequencing depth was roughly uniform across donors, and that assumption may not be true. Only TCR beta chains were sequenced in this cohort, and the absence of alpha or paired-chain data limited detectable features. According to a later genetic analysis, donors in an Asian-associated ancestry cluster had fewer N-insertions in productive TCRs than the approximately 630-donor mean. In both the original and validation cohorts, the classifier was reported to diagnose cytomegalovirus status with high specificity and sensitivity. Strong co-occurrence of HLA alleles, especially DR and DQ, made assigning TCR associations to individual alleles difficult. Broadly in line with IMGT annotations, most TCR beta V segments showed up in productive rearrangements about 90% or about 30% of the time in an earlier analysis of roughly 590 of the donors. The 87-base-pair reads could not distinguish some IMGT-functional V segments, including TRBV6-2 and TRBV6-3, so those segments were excluded. The sequencing pipeline was judged likely to have produced a cluster of highly shared sequence variants as a technical artifact. Three of the identified cytomegalovirus-associated TCR beta chains were confirmed in vitro to be specific for cytomegalovirus antigens. Because counts were too low, seventeen rarely observed V segments, including chromosome 9 orphons, were left out of the earlier analysis of some 600 of the donors. In a later genetic analysis, a missense DCLRE1C variant was associated with V-gene and J-gene trimming of TCR beta chains, and the association was replicated in an independent cohort. In a later analysis, HLA-associated TCR beta chains were found to be more clonally expanded and to have lower generation probabilities than equally common non-associated chains. Linkage disequilibrium might explain the correlated functional status among segregating V segments, but an unknown experimental factor could not be excluded. In a later analysis, around 15,000 TCR beta sequences were associated with specific HLA alleles at a false discovery rate of 0.05. In a later analysis, most CMV-associated TCR beta chains were found to appear HLA-restricted, with HLA associations seemingly driven largely by CMV exposure. Across donors, most TCR sequences were observed very rarely, whereas some public TCRs were present in many individuals. Because some donors lacked HLA typing at each locus, the association tests relied only on the typed subset.

Comment on this clone: Its antigen is still unknown. The sample holds no much larger clone one base away, and base qualities are not on file.

CDR1 and CDR2 were assigned from the germline V gene (reference sequence) as WNHNN and SYGVQD. The germline ends are 12 bases apart after V is trimmed by 7 bases and J by 3 bases. There are 13 amino acids in the CDR3, from cysteine to phenylalanine inclusive. This entry keeps only the CDR3 DNA: 39 bases, framed from base 1. The library came from the immunoSEQ multiplex PCR assay. The multiplex PCR relied on a mix of 60 forward primers for TCR Vbeta segments and 13 reverse primers for TCR Jbeta segments. Amplification of the CDR3 region of rearranged TCR beta genes was performed with a multiplex PCR assay on genomic DNA. Amplified TCR beta libraries were sequenced as 87-base-pair reads on the Illumina HiSeq System. The authors' analysis ran thus. Across the roughly 640 repertoires, a later analysis counted tens of millions of unique TCR beta chains, 8.5 million to 12 million of which were shared by at least two donors. Raw reads were error-corrected and collapsed into unique sequences with a nearest-neighbor algorithm that merged closely related sequences to remove PCR and sequencing errors. To assign V, D and J gene segments, CDR3 sequences were aligned to IMGT reference sequences. For a sequence to be retained, a match of at least six nucleotides to both a V gene segment and a J gene segment was required. A rearrangement was called productive if the CDR3 had no stop codons and remained in frame with V and J, and every other rearrangement was called non-productive. CDR3 was defined according to IMGT convention as the region running from the second conserved V-encoded cysteine to the conserved J-encoded phenylalanine. In an earlier analysis of 587 of the donors, sequences lacking an unambiguous match to a single V gene segment were excluded. An earlier analysis of 550 to 650 of the donors classified V segments as functional when productive rearrangements were above 56.7% and as segregating when the standard deviation between donors was above 5%. A statistical classification framework was built for diagnosing cytomegalovirus status from the catalog of TCR beta chain sequences. V and J gene assignment, in a later analysis, came from comparing TCR nucleotide sequences with IMGT/GENE-DB human TR gene sequences. The TCRdist pipeline was used in a later analysis to assign CDR3 sequences and most-parsimonious VDJ recombination scenarios. In a later analysis, every TCR beta chain was defined by the combination of its CDR3 amino acid sequence and its V-gene family, and reads without a unique V-gene family were dropped. As a way to deal with suspected cross-contamination and a sequencing artifact, a later analysis dropped approximately 590 nucleotide sequences that were highly shared and had low generation probability. In a later analysis, a clonal expansion index was calculated for each public chain from normalized within-repertoire ranks of inferred template counts. In a later analysis, generation probabilities were computed using a VDJ recombination model fitted to out-of-frame rearrangements, and the results were checked against IGoR. A later analysis scored TCR-TCR, TCR-HLA and TCR-CMV co-occurrence with hypergeometric tests, applying a repertoire-size bias correction to TCR pairs. False discovery rates were estimated in a later analysis by permuting HLA or CMV assignments 20 times. In a later analysis, co-occurring TCRs were grouped with DBSCAN, and TCRdist sequence similarity was added when clustering was performed within HLA-allele-positive subsets. Repertoires with fewer than 30,000 or more than 120,000 public chains, plus five repertoires with anomalous nucleotide sharing, were excluded from co-occurrence clustering. TCRdb mirrors the immuneACCESS table, restricted to in-frame sequences. Some clones are absent from its copies; in checked studies, under half trace to an unresolved V gene, and the reason for the others is unknown. The D gene and trimming were derived from the DNA, and the V and J assignments and clone size from that table. The sample contains some 110,000 clones, about 72% of them found a single time. Clones ranked in the top ten supply about 16% of the sample.

The cohort comprised some 680 healthy bone marrow donors. Cohort members were all nominally healthy when sampled, although unrecorded immune exposures were likely present. The donor tested CMV seropositive and was one of the 289 seropositive cohort members. Every donor gave a peripheral blood sample, and the peripheral blood mononuclear cells from that sample were used for TCR beta sequencing. Genomic DNA was extracted from the blood cell samples with the Qiagen DNeasy Blood Extraction Kit. Sample: PBMCs. The sequence was obtained from a man over 45 in good health and CMV-seropositive. The chain employs TRBV10-1 and TRBJ1-2, with the D gene uncertain. Here the CDR3 is given as CASTGRFDYGYTF. The DNA is as follows: TGCGCCAGCACGGGTAGGTTTGACTATGGCTACACCTTC.